This TCR beta chain emerged from a study of human T cells and chemical hapten exposure. Study as a whole: Sensitization was performed using 2% DPC on a roughly 2 cm by roughly 2 cm upper inner arm skin site.

Trimming took 4 bases from V and 4 from J; bases not matched to a gene: 9. The CDR3 extends over 16 amino acids. CDR1 and CDR2 (germline): SGHRS, YFSETQ. This clonotype was seen more than once but under ten times. Its antigen is as yet unknown. Time point meaning: patch test 1, 2 weeks after DPC sensitization. This sample's treatment: therapeutic diphenylcyclopropenone sensitization with weekly scalp DPC. Study conclusions and caveats: Relative to controls, expanded TCRs formed significantly more large CDR3 similarity clusters.

Within the library, unique molecular identifiers were attached to each individual cDNA molecule. TCRdb re-called the RACE reads with MiXCR, one entry per CDR3 protein. The sample holds fewer than 400,000 distinct CDR3 sequences, around 7% seen once. This specimen consisted of whole blood, obtained in connection with sensitization to the hapten diphenylcyclopropenone (DPC). This sequence joins TRBV5-1 and TRBJ2-5; 11 positions match TRBD2. The clonotype was recovered from a woman aged 18 to 35 with alopecia areata. Some clones in this sample may be carry-over from other donors' samples. The CDR3 loop is CASSPAGTSGRETQYF. CDR3 bases: TGCGCCAGCAGCCCGGCCGGGACTAGCGGACGAGAGACCCAGTACTTC.